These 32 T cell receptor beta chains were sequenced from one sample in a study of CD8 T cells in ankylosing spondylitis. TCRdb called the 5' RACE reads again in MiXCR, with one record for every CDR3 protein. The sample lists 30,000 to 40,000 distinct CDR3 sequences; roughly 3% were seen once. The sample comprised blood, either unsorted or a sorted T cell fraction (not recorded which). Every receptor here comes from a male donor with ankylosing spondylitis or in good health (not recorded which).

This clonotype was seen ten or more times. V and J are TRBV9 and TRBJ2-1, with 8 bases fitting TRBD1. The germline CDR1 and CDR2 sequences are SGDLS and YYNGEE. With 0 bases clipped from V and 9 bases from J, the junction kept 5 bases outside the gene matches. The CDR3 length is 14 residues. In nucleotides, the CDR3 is TGTGCCAGCAGCGTAGCTCCCACAGGGGGTGAGCAGTTCTTC. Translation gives CASSVAPTGGEQFF. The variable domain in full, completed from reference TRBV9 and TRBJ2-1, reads DSGVTQTPKHLITATGQRVTLRCSPRSGDLSVYWYQQSLDQGLQFLIQYYNGEERAKGNILERFSAQQFPDLHSELNLSSLELGDSALYFCASSVAPTGGEQFFGPGTRLTVL.

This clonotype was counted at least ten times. The CDR3 nucleotides are TGTGCCAGCAGCGTAGCCAGGGCTAGCGGGGGCACAGATACGCAGTATTTT. Its protein product is CASSVARASGGTDTQYF. The J gene is TRBJ2-3, the V gene TRBV9; the match to TRBD2 covers 9 bases. The CDR3 loop spans 17 amino acids. The germline V gene has CDR1 SGDLS and CDR2 YYNGEE. Trimming at V came to 0 bases and at J to 1 base, leaving 6 bases not matched to a gene.

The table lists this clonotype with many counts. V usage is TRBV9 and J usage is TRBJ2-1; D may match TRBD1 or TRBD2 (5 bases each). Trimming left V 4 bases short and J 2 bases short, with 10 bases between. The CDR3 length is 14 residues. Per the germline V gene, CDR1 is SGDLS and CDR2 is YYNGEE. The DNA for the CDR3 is TGTGCCAGCAGCAGAGAGGGGACCTACAATGAGCAGTTCTTC. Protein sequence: CASSREGTYNEQFF.

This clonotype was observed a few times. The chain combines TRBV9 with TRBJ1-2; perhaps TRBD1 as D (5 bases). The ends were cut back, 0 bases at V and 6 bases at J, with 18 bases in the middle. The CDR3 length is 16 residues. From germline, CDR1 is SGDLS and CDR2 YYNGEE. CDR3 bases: TGTGCCAGCAGCGTAGCGGCAGGAGGGGATACGGATGGCTACACCTTC. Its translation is CASSVAAGGDTDGYTF.

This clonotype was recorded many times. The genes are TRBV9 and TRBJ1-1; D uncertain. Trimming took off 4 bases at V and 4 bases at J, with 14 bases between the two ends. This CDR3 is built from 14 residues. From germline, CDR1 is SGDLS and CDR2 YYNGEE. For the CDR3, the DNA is TGTGCCAGCAGCCCAGCGATCGGGGTCACTGAAGCTTTCTTT. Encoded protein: CASSPAIGVTEAFF.

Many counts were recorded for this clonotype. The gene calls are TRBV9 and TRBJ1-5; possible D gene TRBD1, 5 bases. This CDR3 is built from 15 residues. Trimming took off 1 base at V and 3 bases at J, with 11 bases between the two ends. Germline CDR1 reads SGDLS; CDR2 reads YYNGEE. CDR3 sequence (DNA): TGTGCCAGCAGCGTATCGGGGGTGGCCAATCAGCCCCAGCATTTT. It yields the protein CASSVSGVANQPQHF. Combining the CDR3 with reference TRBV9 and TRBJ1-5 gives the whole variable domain DSGVTQTPKHLITATGQRVTLRCSPRSGDLSVYWYQQSLDQGLQFLIQYYNGEERAKGNILERFSAQQFPDLHSELNLSSLELGDSALYFCASSVSGVANQPQHFGDGTRLSIL.

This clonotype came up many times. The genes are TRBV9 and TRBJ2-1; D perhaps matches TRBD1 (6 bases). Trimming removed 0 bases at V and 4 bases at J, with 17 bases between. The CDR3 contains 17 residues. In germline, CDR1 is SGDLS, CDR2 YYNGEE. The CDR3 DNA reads TGTGCCAGCAGCGTAGCCCCCGGGTGGGGGCAGTACAATGAGCAGTTCTTC. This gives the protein CASSVAPGWGQYNEQFF.

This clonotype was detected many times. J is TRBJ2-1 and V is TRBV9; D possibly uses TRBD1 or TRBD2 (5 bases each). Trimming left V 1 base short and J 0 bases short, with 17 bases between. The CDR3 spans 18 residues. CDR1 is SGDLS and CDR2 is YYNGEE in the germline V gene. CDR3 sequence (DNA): TGTGCCAGCAGCGTATACCGGGGCTTACAAGACTCCTACAATGAGCAGTTCTTC. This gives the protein CASSVYRGLQDSYNEQFF.

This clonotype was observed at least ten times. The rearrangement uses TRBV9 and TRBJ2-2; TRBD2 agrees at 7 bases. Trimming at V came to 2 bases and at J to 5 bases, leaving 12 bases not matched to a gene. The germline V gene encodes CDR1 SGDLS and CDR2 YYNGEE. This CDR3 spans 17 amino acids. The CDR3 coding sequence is TGTGCCAGCAGCGTGGAACTAGCGATAACAAAGACCGGGGAGCTGTTTTTT. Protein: CASSVELAITKTGELFF.

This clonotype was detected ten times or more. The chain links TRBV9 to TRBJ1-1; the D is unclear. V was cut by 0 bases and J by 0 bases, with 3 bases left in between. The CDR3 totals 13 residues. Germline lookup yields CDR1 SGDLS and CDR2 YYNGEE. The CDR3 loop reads CASSVDLNTEAFF. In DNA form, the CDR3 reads TGTGCCAGCAGCGTAGACCTGAACACTGAAGCTTTCTTT.

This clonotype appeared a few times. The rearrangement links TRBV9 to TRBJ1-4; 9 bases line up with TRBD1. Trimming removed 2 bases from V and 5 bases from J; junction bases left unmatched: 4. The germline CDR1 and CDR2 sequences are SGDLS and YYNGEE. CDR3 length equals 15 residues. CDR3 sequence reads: CASSVGQGQNEKLFF. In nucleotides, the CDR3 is TGTGCCAGCAGCGTCGGACAGGGGCAAAATGAAAAACTGTTTTTT.

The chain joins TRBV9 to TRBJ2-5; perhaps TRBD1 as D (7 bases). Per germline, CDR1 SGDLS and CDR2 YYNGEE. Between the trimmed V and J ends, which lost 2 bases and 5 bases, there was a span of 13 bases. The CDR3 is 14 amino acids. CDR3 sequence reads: CASSVAGQRETQYF. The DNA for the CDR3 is TGTGCCAGCAGCGTCGCGGGACAGAGGGAGACCCAGTACTTC.

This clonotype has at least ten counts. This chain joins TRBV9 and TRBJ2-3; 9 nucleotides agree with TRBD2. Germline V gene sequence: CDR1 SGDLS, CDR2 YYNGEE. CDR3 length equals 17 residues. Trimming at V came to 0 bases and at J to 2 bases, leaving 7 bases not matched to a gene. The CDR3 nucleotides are TGTGCCAGCAGCGTAGTCCCAGCGGGGGGCCTCACAGATACGCAGTATTTT. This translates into CASSVVPAGGLTDTQYF. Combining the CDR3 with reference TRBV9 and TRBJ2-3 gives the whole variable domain DSGVTQTPKHLITATGQRVTLRCSPRSGDLSVYWYQQSLDQGLQFLIQYYNGEERAKGNILERFSAQQFPDLHSELNLSSLELGDSALYFCASSVVPAGGLTDTQYFGPGTRLTVL.

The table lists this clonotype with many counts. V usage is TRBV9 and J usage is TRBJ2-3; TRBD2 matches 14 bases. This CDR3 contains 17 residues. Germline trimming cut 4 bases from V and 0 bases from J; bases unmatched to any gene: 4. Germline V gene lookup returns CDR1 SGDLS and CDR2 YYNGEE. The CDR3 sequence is CASSKGLAGVSTDTQYF. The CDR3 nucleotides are TGTGCCAGCAGCAAGGGACTAGCGGGGGTTAGCACAGATACGCAGTATTTT. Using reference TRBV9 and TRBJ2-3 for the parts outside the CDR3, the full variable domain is DSGVTQTPKHLITATGQRVTLRCSPRSGDLSVYWYQQSLDQGLQFLIQYYNGEERAKGNILERFSAQQFPDLHSELNLSSLELGDSALYFCASSKGLAGVSTDTQYFGPGTRLTVL.

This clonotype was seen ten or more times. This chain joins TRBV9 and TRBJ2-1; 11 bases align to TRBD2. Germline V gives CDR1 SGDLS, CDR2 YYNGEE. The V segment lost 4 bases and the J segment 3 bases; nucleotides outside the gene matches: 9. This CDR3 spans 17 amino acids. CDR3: CASSPHGLAGSYNEQFF. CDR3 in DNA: TGTGCCAGCAGCCCACACGGACTAGCGGGCAGCTACAATGAGCAGTTCTTC.

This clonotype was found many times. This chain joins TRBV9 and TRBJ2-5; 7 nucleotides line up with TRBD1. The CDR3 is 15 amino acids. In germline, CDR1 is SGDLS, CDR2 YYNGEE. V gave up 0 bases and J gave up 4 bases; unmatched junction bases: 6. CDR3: CASSVGGTARETQYF. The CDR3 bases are TGTGCCAGCAGCGTAGGGGGGACAGCTAGAGAGACCCAGTACTTC.

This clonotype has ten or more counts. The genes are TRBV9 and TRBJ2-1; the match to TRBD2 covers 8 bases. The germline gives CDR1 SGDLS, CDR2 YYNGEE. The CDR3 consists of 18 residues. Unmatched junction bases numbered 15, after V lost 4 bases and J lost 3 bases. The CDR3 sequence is CASSPTPHRTSSYNEQFF. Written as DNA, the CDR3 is TGTGCCAGCAGCCCAACCCCCCATAGGACTAGCAGCTACAATGAGCAGTTCTTC.

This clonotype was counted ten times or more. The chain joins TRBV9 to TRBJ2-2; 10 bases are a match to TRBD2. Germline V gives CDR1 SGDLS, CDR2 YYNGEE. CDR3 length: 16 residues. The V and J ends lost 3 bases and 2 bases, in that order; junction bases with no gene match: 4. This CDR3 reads CASSARLAGNTGELFF. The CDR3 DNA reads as TGTGCCAGCAGCGCCAGACTAGCGGGCAACACCGGGGAGCTGTTTTTT.

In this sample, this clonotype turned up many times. CDR3: CASSVVQGPHNTEAFF. Written as DNA, the CDR3 is TGTGCCAGCAGCGTAGTCCAGGGTCCCCACAACACTGAAGCTTTCTTT. The V call is TRBV9, the J call TRBJ1-1; D is perhaps TRBD1 (5 bases). The germline V gene has CDR1 SGDLS and CDR2 YYNGEE. The length of the CDR3 is 16 residues. V lost 0 bases to trimming and J lost 2 bases, with 14 bases between them.

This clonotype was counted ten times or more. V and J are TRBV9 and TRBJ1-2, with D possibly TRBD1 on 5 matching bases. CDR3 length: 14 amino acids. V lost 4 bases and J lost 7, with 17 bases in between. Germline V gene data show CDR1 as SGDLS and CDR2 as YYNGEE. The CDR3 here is CASSRREATGGYTF. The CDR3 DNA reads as TGTGCCAGCAGCCGCAGAGAGGCTACAGGTGGCTACACCTTC.

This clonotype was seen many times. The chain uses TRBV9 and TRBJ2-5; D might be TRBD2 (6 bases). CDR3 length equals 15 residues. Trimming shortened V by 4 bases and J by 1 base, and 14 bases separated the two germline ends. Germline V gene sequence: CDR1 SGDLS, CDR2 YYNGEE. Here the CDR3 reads CASSRDSPPQETQYF. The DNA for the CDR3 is TGTGCCAGCAGCCGGGACTCCCCTCCCCAAGAGACCCAGTACTTC.

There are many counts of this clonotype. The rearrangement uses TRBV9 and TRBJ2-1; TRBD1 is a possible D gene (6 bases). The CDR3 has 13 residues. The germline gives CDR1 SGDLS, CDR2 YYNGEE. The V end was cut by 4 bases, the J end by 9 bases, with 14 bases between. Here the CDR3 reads CASSIGQLSEQFF. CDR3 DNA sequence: TGTGCCAGCAGCATAGGACAGCTTAGTGAGCAGTTCTTC.

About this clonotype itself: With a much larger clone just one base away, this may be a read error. This CDR3 reads CASSSEGGLADYTHTQYF. The CDR3 nucleotides are TGTGCCAGCAGCTCCGAGGGGGGGCTAGCGGACTACACACATACGCAGTATTTT. This chain uses TRBV9 with TRBJ2-3, with D possibly matching TRBD2 (7 bases). CDR3 length equals 18 residues. Germline assignment: CDR1 SGDLS and CDR2 YYNGEE.

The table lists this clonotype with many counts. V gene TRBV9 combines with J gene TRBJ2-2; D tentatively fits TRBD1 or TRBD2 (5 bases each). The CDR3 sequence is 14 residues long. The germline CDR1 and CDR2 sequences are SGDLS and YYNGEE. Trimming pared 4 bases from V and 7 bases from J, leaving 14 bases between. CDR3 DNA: TGTGCCAGCAGCCCCCATGGGGGTGGCGGGGAGCTGTTTTTT. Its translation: CASSPHGGGGELFF.

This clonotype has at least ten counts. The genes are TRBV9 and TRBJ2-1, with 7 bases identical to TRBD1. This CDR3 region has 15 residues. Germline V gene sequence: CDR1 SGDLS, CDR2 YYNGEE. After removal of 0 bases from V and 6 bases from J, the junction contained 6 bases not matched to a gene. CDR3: CASSVEGQGVNEQFF. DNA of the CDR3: TGTGCCAGCAGCGTAGAGGGGCAGGGGGTCAATGAGCAGTTCTTC.

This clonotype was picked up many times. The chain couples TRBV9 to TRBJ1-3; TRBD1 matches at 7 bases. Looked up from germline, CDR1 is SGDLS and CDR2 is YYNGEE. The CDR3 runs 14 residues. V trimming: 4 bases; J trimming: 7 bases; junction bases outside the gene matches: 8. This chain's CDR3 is CASSYKEGANTIYF. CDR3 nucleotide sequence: TGTGCCAGCAGCTATAAGGAGGGGGCGAACACCATATATTTT.

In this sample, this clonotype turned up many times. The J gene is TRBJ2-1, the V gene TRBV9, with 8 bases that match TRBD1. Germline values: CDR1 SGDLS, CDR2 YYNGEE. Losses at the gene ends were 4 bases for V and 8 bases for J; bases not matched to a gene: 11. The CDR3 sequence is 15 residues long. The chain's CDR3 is CASSPPRTGRHEQFF. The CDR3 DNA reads TGTGCCAGCAGCCCCCCTCGGACAGGGCGCCATGAGCAGTTCTTC.

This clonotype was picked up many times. Here the CDR3 reads CASSKGVTKNIQYF. Written as DNA, the CDR3 is TGTGCCAGCAGTAAGGGGGTTACCAAAAACATTCAGTACTTC. This rearrangement joins TRBV21-1 to TRBJ2-4; the table's D call, TRBD1, has no DNA check behind it. TRBV21-1 is a pseudogene locus. This CDR3 spans 14 amino acids.

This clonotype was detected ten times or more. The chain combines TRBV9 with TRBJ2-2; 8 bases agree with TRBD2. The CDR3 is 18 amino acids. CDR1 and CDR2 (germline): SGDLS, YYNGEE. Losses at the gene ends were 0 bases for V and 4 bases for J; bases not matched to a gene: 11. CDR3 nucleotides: TGTGCCAGCAGCGTAGGTCCCTCGGGGGGGCAGGGCACCGGGGAGCTGTTTTTT. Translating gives CASSVGPSGGQGTGELFF.

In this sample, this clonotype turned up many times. The CDR3 reads CASSTTSGGPYTGELFF. CDR3 sequence (DNA): TGTGCCAGCAGCACGACTAGCGGGGGGCCTTACACCGGGGAGCTGTTTTTT. The rearrangement joins TRBV9 to TRBJ2-2, with TRBD2 matching 13 bases. Germline V gene lookup returns CDR1 SGDLS and CDR2 YYNGEE. Trimming removed 4 bases from V and 3 bases from J; junction bases left unmatched: 6. CDR3 length: 17 amino acids.

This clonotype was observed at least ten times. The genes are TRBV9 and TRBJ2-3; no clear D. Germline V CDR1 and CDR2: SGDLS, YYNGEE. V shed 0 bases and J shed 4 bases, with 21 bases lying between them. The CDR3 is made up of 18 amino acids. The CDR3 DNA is TGTGCCAGCAGCGTAGAGATGGGGATAGGGTCTCGGGCAGATACGCAGTATTTT. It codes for CASSVEMGIGSRADTQYF.

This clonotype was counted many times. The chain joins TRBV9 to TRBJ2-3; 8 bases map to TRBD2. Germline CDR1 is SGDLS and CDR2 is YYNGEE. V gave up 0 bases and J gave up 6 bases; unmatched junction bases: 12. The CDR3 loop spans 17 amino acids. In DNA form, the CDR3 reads TGTGCCAGCAGCGTAGACCCCGTAGCGGGGCTCAGGGATACGCAGTATTTT. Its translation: CASSVDPVAGLRDTQYF. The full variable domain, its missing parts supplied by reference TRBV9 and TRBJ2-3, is DSGVTQTPKHLITATGQRVTLRCSPRSGDLSVYWYQQSLDQGLQFLIQYYNGEERAKGNILERFSAQQFPDLHSELNLSSLELGDSALYFCASSVDPVAGLRDTQYFGPGTRLTVL.